The 21 T cell receptor beta chains reported below all come from one sample, sequenced in a study of TIL therapy for anti-PD-1-resistant metastatic lung cancer. The immunoSEQ assay was v3. Assay used: immunoSEQ multiplex PCR; TCRdb lists only in-frame clones, some missing. The profile shows under 100,000 clones, about three fifths of them singletons. Indicated time point: pre-treatment sample, taken before nivolumab and TIL therapy. The tumor samples were excised metastases, mostly pleural nodules or supraclavicular lymph nodes. The sequences come from tumor tissue, collected at baseline. These receptor sequences come from a person aged 30 to 80 with non-small cell lung cancer.

The V gene is TRBV6-1, the J gene TRBJ1-5; 8 bases match TRBD1. Germline lookup yields CDR1 MNHNS and CDR2 SASEGT. J gave up 0 bases and V 4 bases, and 5 bases lay outside the gene matches. This CDR3 is 16 amino acids long. The CDR3 loop is CASSVTGTGSNQPQHF. CDR3 nucleotides: TGTGCCAGCAGTGTAACCGGGACAGGTAGCAATCAGCCCCAGCATTTT.

CDR3 residues: CATSRGGSYEQYF. CDR3 DNA sequence: TGTGCCACCAGCCGGGGGGGAAGCTACGAGCAGTACTTC. The gene calls are TRBV25-1 and TRBJ2-7; 8 bases are a match to TRBD2. Germline loops: CDR1 MGHDK, CDR2 SYGVNS. The CDR3 is 13 residues long. After removal of 10 bases from V and 3 bases from J, the junction contained 8 bases not matched to a gene.

This chain connects TRBV3-1 (or the pseudogene TRBV3-2) to TRBJ2-3, with 12 bases aligning to TRBD2. Germline V gene data show CDR1 as LGHDT and CDR2 as YNNKEL (reference sequence). The CDR3 is made up of 18 amino acids. V trimming: 0 bases; J trimming: 0 bases; junction bases outside the gene matches: 4. The chain's CDR3 is CASSQEGGLAGSTDTQYF. CDR3 in DNA: TGTGCCAGCAGCCAAGAGGGCGGACTAGCGGGGAGCACAGATACGCAGTATTTT.

The chain employs TRBV3-1 (or the pseudogene TRBV3-2) and TRBJ2-7; 7 positions match TRBD1. The germline gives CDR1 LGHDT, CDR2 YNNKEL (reference sequence). The trim removed 8 bases at V and 5 bases at J, leaving 15 bases unmatched. The CDR3 covers 15 residues. The CDR3 region has the DNA TGTGCCAGCTCCGCACGTGAGGGGGCGCGTGACGAGCAGTACTTC. Its protein product is CASSAREGARDEQYF.

The chain combines TRBV9 with TRBJ1-1, with TRBD1 matching over 10 bases. Trimming removed 3 bases from V and 6 bases from J; junction bases left unmatched: 5. CDR1 is SGDLS and CDR2 is YYNGEE in the germline V gene. The length of the CDR3 is 14 residues. The CDR3 DNA reads TGTGCCAGCAGCGCCGGACAGGGGGGGCCTGAAGCTTTCTTT. It specifies CASSAGQGGPEAFF.

In this sample, this clone turned up a few times. The chain joins TRBV7-9 to TRBJ2-1, with 7 bases aligning to TRBD2. V dropped 6 bases and J dropped 1; count of bases not matched to a gene: 9. The CDR3 consists of 16 residues. The germline V gene encodes CDR1 SEHNR and CDR2 FQNEAQ (reference sequence). The CDR3 coding sequence is TGTGCCAGCAGACCCCCGGGGGGAGTGTCCTACAATGAGCAGTTCTTC. This translates into CASRPPGGVSYNEQFF.

This clone was seen just once. Mismatch with germline at one junction end may stem from a read error. At the DNA level, this CDR3 is encoded by other sequences in the same sample as well. This rearrangement joins TRBV18 to TRBJ1-1; D is undetermined. The CDR3 totals 13 residues. The V gene's germline CDR1 is KGHSH and CDR2 LQKENI. The CDR3 sequence: CASSPSIDTEAFF. DNA for the CDR3: TGTGCCAGTTCACCCAGTATTGACACTGAAGCTTTCTTT.

This chain joins TRBV11-2 and TRBJ2-1; no firm D call. Trimming removed 4 bases from V and 4 bases from J, with 11 bases in between. Germline V gene sequence: CDR1 SGHAT, CDR2 FQNNGV. The CDR3 runs to 14 residues. The DNA of the CDR3 is TGTGCCAGCAGCTCCAAACTTATATACAATGAGCAGTTCTTC. This encodes CASSSKLIYNEQFF.

The V gene is TRBV28, the J gene TRBJ1-2; no clear D. Germline loops: CDR1 MDHEN, CDR2 SYDVKM. The CDR3 has 13 residues. Trimming removed 3 bases at V and 4 bases at J, with 9 bases between. DNA for the CDR3: TGTGCCAGCAGTTTTTTACAGTCCTATGGCTACACCTTC. Residues: CASSFLQSYGYTF.

The rearrangement uses TRBV19 and TRBJ2-1; no firm D call. The CDR3 extends over 14 amino acids. The germline V gene has CDR1 LNHDA and CDR2 SQIVND (reference sequence). Trimming pared 6 bases from V and 4 bases from J, leaving 13 bases between. CDR3: CASRNGPGYNEQFF. DNA of the CDR3: TGTGCCAGTAGAAACGGACCCGGATACAATGAGCAGTTCTTC.

Judged by abundance, this clone is medium-sized. V and J are TRBV7-2 and TRBJ2-2, with D possibly matching TRBD1 (6 bases). Germline V lookup: CDR1 SGHTA, CDR2 FQGNSA. The CDR3 runs to 18 residues. Deletions cut 0 bases from V and 1 base from J, with 15 bases between. The CDR3 sequence is CASSLAPITGMNTGELFF. CDR3 nucleotides: TGTGCCAGCAGCTTAGCCCCAATAACAGGGATGAACACCGGGGAGCTGTTTTTT.

The genes are TRBV11-3 and TRBJ2-2; D gene unclear. The V end was cut by 4 bases, the J end by 1 base, with 7 bases between. Per germline, CDR1 SGHNT and CDR2 YENEEA. CDR3 length: 14 amino acids. CDR3 in amino acids: CASSYSENTGELFF. CDR3 DNA sequence: TGTGCCAGCAGCTACAGTGAGAACACCGGGGAGCTGTTTTTT.

This rearrangement joins TRBV7-8 to TRBJ1-1, with D possibly matching TRBD1 (5 bases). Looked up from germline, CDR1 is SGHVS and CDR2 is FQNEAQ. There are 12 residues in the CDR3. The ends were cut back, 5 bases at V and 6 bases at J, with 10 bases in the middle. The CDR3 reads CASSPGRPEAFF. The CDR3 DNA reads TGTGCCAGCAGCCCGGGACGTCCTGAAGCTTTCTTT.

This chain joins TRBV7-2 and TRBJ1-6, with TRBD1 identical over 9 bases. The germline V gene has CDR1 SGHTA and CDR2 FQGNSA. The CDR3 runs to 14 residues. V shed 5 bases and J 8 bases; nucleotides not matched to a gene: 4. CDR3 sequence: CASSTDRGYSPLHF. In DNA, the CDR3 is TGTGCCAGCAGCACCGACAGGGGGTATTCACCCCTCCACTTT.

The chain recombines TRBV10-3 with TRBJ2-5, with a tentative D call TRBD1 (6 bases). Deletions cut 3 bases from V and 5 bases from J, with 19 bases between. The CDR3 is 16 amino acids. Germline CDR1 and CDR2: ENHRY and SYGVKD. The CDR3 loop is CAISDRLNREGETQYF. The CDR3 nucleotides are TGTGCCATCAGTGACCGACTAAACAGGGAAGGGGAGACCCAGTACTTC.

The V gene is TRBV7-3, the J gene TRBJ2-2; 7 nucleotides line up with TRBD1. This CDR3 contains 12 residues. Germline V CDR1 and CDR2: SGHTA, FQGTGA. J gave up 6 bases and V 8 bases, and 3 bases lay outside the gene matches. DNA of the CDR3: TGTGCCAGCGGAAGGGGGCCCGGGGAGCTGTTTTTT. It is translated as CASGRGPGELFF.

This chain joins TRBV18 and TRBJ2-6; D is unclear. V dropped 6 bases and J dropped 3 bases, with 6 bases sitting between them. From germline, CDR1 is KGHSH and CDR2 LQKENI. The CDR3 runs 13 residues. CDR3 residues: CASSRDGANVLTF. In DNA form, the CDR3 reads TGTGCCAGCTCGCGTGATGGGGCCAACGTCCTGACTTTC.

The chain links TRBV7-2 to TRBJ2-2, with D unclear. Germline CDR1 SGHTA, CDR2 FQGNSA. Trimming removed 7 bases from V and 8 bases from J, with 14 bases in between. The CDR3 is 13 residues long. For the CDR3, the DNA is TGTGCCAGCATCTTGGGTCAGGCGGGGGAGCTGTTTTTT. Protein: CASILGQAGELFF.

This chain uses TRBV27 with TRBJ2-3; D might be TRBD2 (6 bases). The CDR3 covers 15 residues. Trimming took 2 bases from V and 4 from J, leaving 13 bases between them. CDR1 and CDR2 (germline): MNHEY, SMNVEV (reference sequence). Written as DNA, the CDR3 is TGTGCCAGCAGTTTAGCGGGGCGCGACGCAGATACGCAGTATTTT. It translates to CASSLAGRDADTQYF.

This chain links TRBV7-9 with TRBJ1-1; TRBD1 matches at 7 bases. Germline values: CDR1 SEHNR, CDR2 FQNEAQ (reference sequence). The junction had 14 bases not matched to a gene; V was cut back by 7 bases and J by 0 bases. The CDR3 extends over 17 amino acids. The CDR3 sequence: CASTSTGTYYMNTEAFF. CDR3 DNA sequence: TGTGCCAGCACATCGACAGGGACCTATTATATGAACACTGAAGCTTTCTTT.

DNA for the CDR3: TGCGCCAGCAGCCACCTAGCGGGAGTGGATACAGATACGCAGTATTTT. It translates to CASSHLAGVDTDTQYF. V is TRBV4-1 and J is TRBJ2-3; 10 bases are a match to TRBD2. Germline loops: CDR1 MGHRA, CDR2 YSYEKL. V was clipped by 3 bases and J by 3 bases; unmatched bases: 6. The CDR3 totals 16 residues.